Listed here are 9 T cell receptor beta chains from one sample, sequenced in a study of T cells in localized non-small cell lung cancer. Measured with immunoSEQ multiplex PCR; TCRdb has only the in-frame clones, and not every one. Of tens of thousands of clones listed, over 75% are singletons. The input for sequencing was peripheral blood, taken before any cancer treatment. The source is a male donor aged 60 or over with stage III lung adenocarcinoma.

For the CDR3, the DNA is TGCGCCAGCAGTCAATCGATCCCTAGGGTGTACTTC. Its translation is CASSQSIPRVYF. This chain links TRBV23-1 with TRBJ2-7; the D is unclear. TRBV23-1 is an ORF for which the function is uncertain. This CDR3 is 12 amino acids long. Deletions cut 0 bases from V and 12 bases from J, with 12 bases between.

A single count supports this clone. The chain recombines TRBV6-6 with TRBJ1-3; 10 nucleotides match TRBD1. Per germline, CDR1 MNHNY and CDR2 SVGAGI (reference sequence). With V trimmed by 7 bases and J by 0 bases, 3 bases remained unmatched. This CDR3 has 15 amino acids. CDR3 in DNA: TGTGCCAGCATGGGGACAGGGGTCTCTGGAAACACCATATATTTT. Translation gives CASMGTGVSGNTIYF.

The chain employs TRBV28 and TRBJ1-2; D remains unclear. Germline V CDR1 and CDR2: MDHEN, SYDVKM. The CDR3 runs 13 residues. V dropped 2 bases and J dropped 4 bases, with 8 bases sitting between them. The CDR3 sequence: CASSLPPFYGYTF. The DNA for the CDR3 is TGTGCCAGCAGTTTACCACCTTTCTATGGCTACACCTTC.

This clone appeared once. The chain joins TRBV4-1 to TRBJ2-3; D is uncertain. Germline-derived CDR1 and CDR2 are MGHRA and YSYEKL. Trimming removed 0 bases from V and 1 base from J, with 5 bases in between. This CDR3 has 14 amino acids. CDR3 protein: CASSQDGRTDTQYF. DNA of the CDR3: TGCGCCAGCAGCCAAGATGGCCGCACAGATACGCAGTATTTT.

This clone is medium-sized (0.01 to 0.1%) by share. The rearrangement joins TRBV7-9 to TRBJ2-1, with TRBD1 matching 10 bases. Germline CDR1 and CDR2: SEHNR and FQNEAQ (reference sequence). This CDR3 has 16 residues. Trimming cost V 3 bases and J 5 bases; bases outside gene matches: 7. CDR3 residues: CASSFLGDRGNNEQFF. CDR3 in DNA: TGTGCCAGCAGCTTCCTTGGGGACAGGGGCAACAATGAGCAGTTCTTC.

The CDR3 nucleotides are TGTGCCAGCAGCTTGTATTTGGGACCGGGAGGGTTCACAGATACGCAGTATTTT. It is translated as CASSLYLGPGGFTDTQYF. The V gene is TRBV5-4, the J gene TRBJ2-3; 8 bases fit TRBD2. J lost 2 bases, V lost 1 base, and 12 bases had no gene match. The CDR3 runs to 18 residues. CDR1 is SGHNT, CDR2 YYREEE, per germline (reference sequence).

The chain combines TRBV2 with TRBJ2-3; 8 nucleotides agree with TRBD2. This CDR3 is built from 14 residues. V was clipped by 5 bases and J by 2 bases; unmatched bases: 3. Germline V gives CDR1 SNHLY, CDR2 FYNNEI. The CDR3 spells CASSRAGATDTQYF. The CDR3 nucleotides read TGTGCCAGCAGTCGAGCGGGAGCCACAGATACGCAGTATTTT.

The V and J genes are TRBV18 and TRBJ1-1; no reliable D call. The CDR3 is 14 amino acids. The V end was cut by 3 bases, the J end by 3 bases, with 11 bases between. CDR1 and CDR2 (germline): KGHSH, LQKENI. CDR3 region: CASSPLTGDTEAFF. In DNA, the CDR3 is TGTGCCAGCTCACCTCTAACTGGGGACACTGAAGCTTTCTTT. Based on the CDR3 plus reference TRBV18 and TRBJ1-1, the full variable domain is NAGVMQNPRHLVRRRGQEARLRCSPMKGHSHVYWYRQLPEEGLKFMVYLQKENIIDESGMPKERFSAEFPKEGPSILRIQQVVRGDSAAYFCASSPLTGDTEAFFGQGTRLTVV.

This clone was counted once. The CDR3 is CASSYSGQGRTEAFF. DNA for the CDR3: TGTGCCAGCAGTTACTCCGGGCAGGGGCGCACTGAAGCTTTCTTT. V gene TRBV6-6 combines with J gene TRBJ1-1; D is perhaps TRBD1 (6 bases). V shed 0 bases and J shed 4 bases, with 12 bases lying between them. The CDR3 covers 15 residues. Looked up from germline, CDR1 is MNHNY and CDR2 is SVGAGI (reference sequence).